This T cell receptor (beta chain) was captured by sequencing in a study of blood T cell repertoires in COVID-19. From germline, CDR1 is SQVTM and CDR2 ANQGSEA. The CDR3 has 13 residues. After removal of 5 bases from V and 6 bases from J, the junction contained 7 bases not matched to a gene. Original data processing: Counts of nucleated cells, estimated from reference gene primer amplification, were obtained. The method was immunoSEQ multiplex PCR; TCRdb's version includes in-frame clones alone and lacks a portion of them. That table furnishes V, J and clone size, whereas the DNA furnished D and trimming. The sample consists of roughly 64,000 clones, around 80% of them appearing once. This clone was seen a handful of times.

The receptor's source is a woman aged 60-75 years with acute or convalescent COVID-19. The sequencing sample was made of peripheral blood. The V gene is TRBV29-1, the J gene TRBJ1-1; 9 positions agree with TRBD1. CDR3: CSVPGQGPPEAFF. CDR3 sequence (DNA): TGCAGCGTTCCGGGACAGGGCCCCCCTGAAGCTTTCTTT.